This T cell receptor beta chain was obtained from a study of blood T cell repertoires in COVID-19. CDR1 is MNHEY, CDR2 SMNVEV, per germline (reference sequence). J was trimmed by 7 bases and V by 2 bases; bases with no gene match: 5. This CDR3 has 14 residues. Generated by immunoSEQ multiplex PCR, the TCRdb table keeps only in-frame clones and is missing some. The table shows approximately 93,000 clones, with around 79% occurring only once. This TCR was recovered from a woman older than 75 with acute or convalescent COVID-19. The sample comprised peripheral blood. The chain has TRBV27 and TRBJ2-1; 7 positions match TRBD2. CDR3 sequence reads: CASSLLGTTNEQFF. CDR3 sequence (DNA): TGTGCCAGCAGTTTACTAGGGACTACTAATGAGCAGTTCTTC.